Listed below are T cell receptor beta chains from one sample, sequenced in a study of technical replicates of blood from a handful of donors. Clones were sequenced by immunoSEQ multiplex PCR, and TCRdb holds only the in-frame ones, with some missing. The repertoire holds tens of thousands of clones, with 80% to 95% as singletons. The specimen sequenced was PBMCs. Receptor source: a human donor in good health. Some clones in this sample may be carry-over from other donors' samples. The CDR3 runs from the conserved cysteine through the conserved F or W. Clone sizes are given selectively: once, few, many, or a class where the clone is expanded.

V gene: TRBV6-5
clone size: few
J gene: TRBJ2-2
CDR3 protein: CASSYSPGANTGELFF

V gene: TRBV5-6
clone size: .
J gene: TRBJ2-4
CDR3 protein: CASGVERGPSAKNIQYF

V gene: TRBV5-1
clone size: .
J gene: TRBJ1-1
CDR3 protein: CASSAQSRTGNTEAFF

V gene: TRBV5-4
clone size: .
J gene: TRBJ1-1
CDR3 protein: CASSPGQGVGRDEAFF

V gene: TRBV7-9
clone size: .
J gene: TRBJ2-2
CDR3 protein: CARGQAQTGELFF

V gene: TRBV4-1
clone size: .
J gene: TRBJ1-2
CDR3 protein: CASSQGGGGANYGYTF

V gene: TRBV7-2
clone size: .
J gene: TRBJ2-1
CDR3 protein: CASSPTTLAGYEQFF

V gene: TRBV9
clone size: .
J gene: TRBJ1-2
CDR3 protein: CASSVGAGDYGYTF

V gene: TRBV7-2
clone size: .
J gene: TRBJ2-5
CDR3 protein: CASSLPASQETQYF

V gene: TRBV4-2
clone size: .
J gene: TRBJ2-1
CDR3 protein: CASSQVGGLDEQFF

V gene: TRBV2
clone size: .
J gene: TRBJ1-5
CDR3 protein: CASSPGTGPQHF

V gene: TRBV5-1
clone size: .
J gene: TRBJ2-5
CDR3 protein: CASSFGPGTAQETQYF

V gene: TRBV19
clone size: few
J gene: TRBJ2-7
CDR3 protein: CASSMGQGSAEQYF

V gene: TRBV19
clone size: .
J gene: TRBJ1-3
CDR3 protein: CASSPRTTGNTIYF

V gene: TRBV7-2
clone size: .
J gene: TRBJ1-1
CDR3 protein: CASSSDRGTEAFF

V gene: TRBV4-2
clone size: .
J gene: TRBJ2-7
CDR3 protein: CASSQVASGTYEQYF

V gene: TRBV14
clone size: .
J gene: TRBJ1-4
CDR3 protein: CASSTQFGEKLFF

V gene: TRBV20-1
clone size: .
J gene: TRBJ2-3
CDR3 protein: CSASGGDTQYF

V gene: TRBV12-5
clone size: .
J gene: TRBJ2-7
CDR3 protein: CASGSLPERDEQYF

V gene: TRBV5-8
clone size: .
J gene: TRBJ1-2
CDR3 protein: CASSQQGAYGYTF

V gene: TRBV20-1
clone size: .
J gene: TRBJ2-3
CDR3 protein: CSAMVRDTQYF

V gene: TRBV5-4
clone size: .
J gene: TRBJ1-2
CDR3 protein: CASSQDRFRGYTF

V gene: TRBV7-2
clone size: .
J gene: TRBJ2-5
CDR3 protein: CASSPLAGGMGTQYF

V gene: TRBV7-2
clone size: .
J gene: TRBJ1-1
CDR3 protein: CASSFGAITEAFF

V gene: TRBV7-2
clone size: .
J gene: TRBJ2-7
CDR3 protein: CASSFSGIGSYEQYF

V gene: TRBV9
clone size: .
J gene: TRBJ1-4
CDR3 protein: CASSARTGGGEKLFF

V gene: TRBV30
clone size: .
J gene: TRBJ1-1
CDR3 protein: CAWSPGQGEAFF

V gene: TRBV6-1
clone size: .
J gene: TRBJ2-5
CDR3 protein: CASSEVLEETQYF

V gene: TRBV11-3
clone size: .
J gene: TRBJ2-5
CDR3 protein: CASSTGGVETQYF

V gene: TRBV5-1
clone size: once
J gene: TRBJ2-5
CDR3 protein: CASSSQGYQETQYF

V gene: TRBV4-2
clone size: .
J gene: TRBJ2-7
CDR3 protein: CASSPQRDRSYEQYF

V gene: TRBV6-1
clone size: .
J gene: TRBJ1-6
CDR3 protein: CASRYRGQGSPLHF

V gene: TRBV6-5
clone size: .
J gene: TRBJ2-1
CDR3 protein: CASTMRDEQFF

V gene: TRBV4-1
clone size: .
J gene: TRBJ2-5
CDR3 protein: CASSQDVLAGWETQYF

V gene: TRBV6-5
clone size: .
J gene: TRBJ1-2
CDR3 protein: CASSYPGGAGGYTF

V gene: TRBV29-1
clone size: .
J gene: TRBJ2-3
CDR3 protein: CSSDGGSTDTQYF

V gene: TRBV7-9
clone size: .
J gene: TRBJ2-2
CDR3 protein: CASSFPSGTNTGELFF

V gene: TRBV5-1
clone size: .
J gene: TRBJ2-6
CDR3 protein: CASSSFGQGAGANVLTF

V gene: TRBV11-2
clone size: .
J gene: TRBJ2-7
CDR3 protein: CASSNSRTGLAYEQYF

V gene: TRBV4-2
clone size: .
J gene: TRBJ2-7
CDR3 protein: CASSQDHRAGVYYEQYF

V gene: TRBV4-1
clone size: .
J gene: TRBJ1-5
CDR3 protein: CASSQDTGGGQPQHF

V gene: TRBV2
clone size: .
J gene: TRBJ2-3
CDR3 protein: CARGTSGRTDTQYF

V gene: TRBV9
clone size: .
J gene: TRBJ1-2
CDR3 protein: CASSGTNGYTF

V gene: TRBV7-3
clone size: .
J gene: TRBJ1-1
CDR3 protein: CASSLRQGSNTEAFF

V gene: TRBV19
clone size: .
J gene: TRBJ2-5
CDR3 protein: CASTGQGAVETQYF

V gene: TRBV19
clone size: .
J gene: TRBJ1-1
CDR3 protein: CASKGQGVMTEAFF

V gene: TRBV15
clone size: .
J gene: TRBJ2-3
CDR3 protein: CATRTTGTDTQYF

V gene: TRBV18
clone size: .
J gene: TRBJ2-5
CDR3 protein: CASSPLPDSSETQYF

V gene: TRBV23-1
clone size: .
J gene: TRBJ1-2
CDR3 protein: CASSQYDTSSDGYTF

V gene: TRBV25-1
clone size: .
J gene: TRBJ1-6
CDR3 protein: CASRGQNANNSPLHF

V gene: TRBV19
clone size: .
J gene: TRBJ2-7
CDR3 protein: CASSMPGTGIYEQYF

V gene: TRBV19
clone size: .
J gene: TRBJ1-5
CDR3 protein: CASSSGSWNQPQHF

V gene: TRBV7-6
clone size: .
J gene: TRBJ2-1
CDR3 protein: CASSSSGVPYNEQFF

V gene: TRBV7-2
clone size: few
J gene: TRBJ2-2
CDR3 protein: CASSLGVAGGPSGELFF

V gene: TRBV11-2
clone size: .
J gene: TRBJ1-3
CDR3 protein: CASSPVAAGKFRNTIYF

V gene: TRBV5-1
clone size: .
J gene: TRBJ1-2
CDR3 protein: CASSLLPDREDGYTF

V gene: TRBV5-1
clone size: once
J gene: TRBJ2-7
CDR3 protein: CASSLTGQGGVEQYF

V gene: TRBV6-5
clone size: once
J gene: TRBJ1-1
CDR3 protein: CASSPGQVGAEAFF

V gene: TRBV14
clone size: .
J gene: TRBJ1-1
CDR3 protein: CASSQEDTVGAFF

V gene: TRBV15
clone size: .
J gene: TRBJ2-1
CDR3 protein: CATSSLTPQAYNEQFF